This TCR beta chain was identified in a study of tissue T cells after allogeneic stem cell transplantation. Study summary: CD3+ T cells were flow-sorted when enough cells; otherwise DNA extracted directly. Points from the study as a whole: Across patients, clones rarely overlapped, yet motif clusters were shared tissue-specifically.

Adult allogeneic hematopoietic cell transplant recipients with steroid-refractory graft-versus-host disease were prospectively enrolled for research autopsy. Gastrointestinal graft-versus-host disease was present in all patients, each treated with several therapy lines. Per germline, CDR1 MNHEY and CDR2 SVGAGI. This CDR3 is 10 amino acids long. Trimming took 2 bases from V and 12 from J, leaving 7 bases between them. Sequencing used immunoSEQ multiplex PCR; TCRdb keeps in-frame clones, though not all of them. Of about 650 clones listed, 73% are singletons. Comments on this clone: Antigen specificity is unknown.

The receptor was isolated from a female patient between 18 and 55 years old with steroid-refractory graft-versus-host disease after an allogeneic stem cell transplant. Some T cells may be supplied by the graft donor. The sequencing used blood, collected at autopsy. The genes are TRBV6-5 and TRBJ1-1; D remains ambiguous. CDR3 residues: CASSYPGTFF. The DNA of the CDR3 is TGTGCCAGCAGTTACCCCGGGACTTTCTTT.